This T cell receptor beta chain is drawn from a study of brain T cells in children with intractable seizures. The CDR3 contains 13 residues. V was cut by 4 bases and J by 5 bases, with 12 bases left in between. Germline loops: CDR1 SGHTA, CDR2 FQGTGA. Before surgery, patients took at least one anti-epileptic drug. Profiling relied on immunoSEQ multiplex PCR, and the TCRdb table lists in-frame clones only, not all of them. The profile shows approximately 77,000 clones, more than 85% of them singletons. The input for sequencing was peripheral blood, taken at surgery. The chain joins TRBV7-3 to TRBJ2-7; TRBD1 or TRBD2 may be the D gene (5 bases each). This receptor was taken from a boy younger than two with tuberous sclerosis and intractable seizures. CDR3 sequence reads: CASSSGPADEQYF. The CDR3 coding sequence is TGTGCCAGCAGCTCGGGACCTGCCGACGAGCAGTACTTC.